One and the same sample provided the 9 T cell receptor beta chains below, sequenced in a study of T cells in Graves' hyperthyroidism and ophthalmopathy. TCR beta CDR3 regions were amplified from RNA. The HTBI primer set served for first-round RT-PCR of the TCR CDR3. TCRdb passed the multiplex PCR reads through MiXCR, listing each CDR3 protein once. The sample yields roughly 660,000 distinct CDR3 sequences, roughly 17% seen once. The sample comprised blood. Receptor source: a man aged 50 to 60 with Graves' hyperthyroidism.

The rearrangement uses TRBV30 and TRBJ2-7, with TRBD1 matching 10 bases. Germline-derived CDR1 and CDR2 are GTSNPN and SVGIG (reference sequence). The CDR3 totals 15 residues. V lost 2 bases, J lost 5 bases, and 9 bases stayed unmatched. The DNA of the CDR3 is TGTGCCTGGAGTACCTGGACAGGGGGAAAGGACGAGCAGTACTTC. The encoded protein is CAWSTWTGGKDEQYF.

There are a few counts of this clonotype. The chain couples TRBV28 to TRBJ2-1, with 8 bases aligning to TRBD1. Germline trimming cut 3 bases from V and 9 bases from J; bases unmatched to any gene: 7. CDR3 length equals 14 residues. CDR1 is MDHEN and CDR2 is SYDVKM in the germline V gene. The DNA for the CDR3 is TGTGCCAGCAGTTTCCCAGGGGGCAGGTTTGAGCAGTTCTTC. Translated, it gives CASSFPGGRFEQFF. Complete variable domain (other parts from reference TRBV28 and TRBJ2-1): DVKVTQSSRYLVKRTGEKVFLECVQDMDHENMFWYRQDPGLGLRLIYFSYDVKMKEKGDIPEGYSVSREKKERFSLILESASTNQTSMYLCASSFPGGRFEQFFGPGTRLTVL.

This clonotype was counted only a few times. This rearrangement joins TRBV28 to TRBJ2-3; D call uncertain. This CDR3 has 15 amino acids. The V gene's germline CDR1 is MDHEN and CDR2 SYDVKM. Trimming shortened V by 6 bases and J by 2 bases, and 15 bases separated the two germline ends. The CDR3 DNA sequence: TGTGCCAGCAGCGAACCTCTAGTCAACACAGATACGCAGTATTTT. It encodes CASSEPLVNTDTQYF.

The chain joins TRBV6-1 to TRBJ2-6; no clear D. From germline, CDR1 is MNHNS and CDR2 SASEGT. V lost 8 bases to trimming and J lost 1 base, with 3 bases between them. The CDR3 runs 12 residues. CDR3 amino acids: CASGSGANVLTF. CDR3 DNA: TGTGCCAGCGGGTCTGGGGCCAACGTCCTGACTTTC.

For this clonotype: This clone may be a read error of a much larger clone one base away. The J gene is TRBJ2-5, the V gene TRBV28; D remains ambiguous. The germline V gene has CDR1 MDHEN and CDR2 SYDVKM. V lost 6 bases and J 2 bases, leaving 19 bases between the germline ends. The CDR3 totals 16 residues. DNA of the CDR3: TGTGCCAGCAGCCCCCCCCTCATAGCCGTACAAGAGACCCAGTACTTC. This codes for CASSPPLIAVQETQYF.

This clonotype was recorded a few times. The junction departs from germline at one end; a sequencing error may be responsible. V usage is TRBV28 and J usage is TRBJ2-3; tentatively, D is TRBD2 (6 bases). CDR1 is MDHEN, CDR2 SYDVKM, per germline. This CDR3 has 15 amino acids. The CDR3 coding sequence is TGTGCCGGCAGTTTGCCCGGGAGAGGCACAGATACGCAGTATTTT. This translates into CAGSLPGRGTDTQYF.

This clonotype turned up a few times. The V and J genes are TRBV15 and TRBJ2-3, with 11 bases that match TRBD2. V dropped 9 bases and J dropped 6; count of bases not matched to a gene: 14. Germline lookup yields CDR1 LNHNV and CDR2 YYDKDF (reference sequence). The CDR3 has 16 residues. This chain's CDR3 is CATGAPLAGEMDTQYF. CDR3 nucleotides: TGTGCCACGGGGGCACCACTAGCGGGAGAAATGGATACGCAGTATTTT.

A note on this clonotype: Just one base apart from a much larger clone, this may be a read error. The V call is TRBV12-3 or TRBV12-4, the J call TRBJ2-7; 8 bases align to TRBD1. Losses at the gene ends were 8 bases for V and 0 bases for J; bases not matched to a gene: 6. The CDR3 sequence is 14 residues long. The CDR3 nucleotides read TGTGCCAGCGGCAGGGGGCATCACTCCTACGAGCAGTACTTC. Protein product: CASGRGHHSYEQYF.

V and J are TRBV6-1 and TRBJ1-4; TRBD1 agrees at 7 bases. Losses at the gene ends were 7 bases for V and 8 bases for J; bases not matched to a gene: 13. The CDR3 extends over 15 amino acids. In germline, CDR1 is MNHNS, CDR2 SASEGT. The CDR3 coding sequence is TGTGCCAGCACCGACTCACGGGCAGGGGGAGAAAAACTGTTTTTT. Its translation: CASTDSRAGGEKLFF.